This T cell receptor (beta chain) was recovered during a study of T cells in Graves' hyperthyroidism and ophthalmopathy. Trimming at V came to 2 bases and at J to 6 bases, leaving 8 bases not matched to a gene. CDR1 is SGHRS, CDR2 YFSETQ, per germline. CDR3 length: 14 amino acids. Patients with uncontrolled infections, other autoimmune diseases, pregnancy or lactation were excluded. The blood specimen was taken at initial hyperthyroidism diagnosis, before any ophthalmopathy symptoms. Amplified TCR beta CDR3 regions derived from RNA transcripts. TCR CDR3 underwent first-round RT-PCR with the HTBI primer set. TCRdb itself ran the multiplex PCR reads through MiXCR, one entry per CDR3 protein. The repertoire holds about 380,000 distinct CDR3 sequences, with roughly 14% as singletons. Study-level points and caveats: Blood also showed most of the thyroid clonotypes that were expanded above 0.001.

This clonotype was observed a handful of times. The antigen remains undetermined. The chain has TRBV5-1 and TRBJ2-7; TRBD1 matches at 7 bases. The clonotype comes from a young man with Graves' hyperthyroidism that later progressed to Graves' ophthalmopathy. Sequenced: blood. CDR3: CASSFTGVSGEQYF. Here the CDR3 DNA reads TGCGCCAGCAGCTTTACAGGGGTCAGTGGCGAGCAGTACTTC.